A single sample is the source of the 27 T cell receptor beta chains below, sequenced in a study of blood T cell repertoires in COVID-19 (dated by TCRdb to 2020 to 2021). Receptor amplification or capture employed the immunoSEQ multiplex PCR assay. This is the immuneACCESS table as TCRdb keeps it, with only in-frame sequences that have V and J called. A part of the clones is gone; compared with another copy, unresolved V genes explain less than half, and the rest is unexplained. This sample is represented by tens of thousands of clones; about 96% of them were singletons. Of the sample, approximately 4.3% is held by the ten largest clones. The sample taken for sequencing was peripheral blood. These receptor sequences come from a human donor with active COVID-19. The donor label of this sample is uncertain.

The chain employs TRBV7-9 and TRBJ2-7; weak D call: TRBD1 (6 bases). CDR3 length: 14 residues. V dropped 5 bases and J dropped 3 bases, with 14 bases sitting between them. In germline, CDR1 is SEHNR, CDR2 FQNEAQ (reference sequence). CDR3 DNA sequence: TGTGCCAGCAGCATAACAGGGAACGACTACGAGCAGTACTTC. Protein sequence: CASSITGNDYEQYF.

This clone was observed once. The V call is TRBV15, the J call TRBJ1-2; a possible D gene is TRBD1 (5 bases). Germline V gene data show CDR1 as LNHNV and CDR2 as YYDKDF (reference sequence). The V and J ends lost 7 bases and 0 bases respectively, with 9 bases between them. This CDR3 comprises 13 residues. The DNA for the CDR3 is TGTGCCACCAACCAGGGTGCTAACTATGGCTACACCTTC. Protein: CATNQGANYGYTF.

The chain combines TRBV3-1 (or the pseudogene TRBV3-2) with TRBJ2-5, with TRBD2 matching 11 bases. CDR1 and CDR2 from the germline V gene are LGHDT and YNNKEL (reference sequence). J lost 5 bases, V lost 4 bases, and 9 bases had no gene match. The CDR3 contains 16 residues. CDR3 sequence: CASSPRLAGGMETQYF. CDR3 bases: TGTGCCAGCAGCCCCCGTCTAGCGGGAGGAATGGAGACCCAGTACTTC.

This chain uses TRBV7-2 with TRBJ2-7, with TRBD1 as a possible D gene (6 bases). The CDR3 extends over 13 amino acids. Germline loops: CDR1 SGHTA, CDR2 FQGNSA. V was shortened by 5 bases and J by 7 bases, with 15 bases between the two germline ends. This CDR3 is CASSARQAREQYF. The CDR3 DNA follows: TGTGCCAGCAGCGCCCGACAGGCTCGGGAGCAGTACTTC.

The chain joins TRBV18 to TRBJ2-7, with D uncertain. V lost 1 base to trimming and J lost 3 bases, with 13 bases between them. There are 15 residues in the CDR3. The V gene's germline CDR1 is KGHSH and CDR2 LQKENI. The CDR3 protein is CASSPLGIPRYEQYF. The CDR3 region has the DNA TGTGCCAGCTCACCACTGGGCATCCCCCGCTACGAGCAGTACTTC.

This clone was seen more than once but under ten times. This sequence joins TRBV28 and TRBJ1-4, with D unresolved. Germline V gives CDR1 MDHEN, CDR2 SYDVKM. With 9 bases removed from V and 0 bases from J, the gap between germline ends came to 11 bases. The CDR3 consists of 14 residues. This chain's CDR3 is CASSSGSTNEKLFF. CDR3 bases: TGTGCCAGTTCCTCCGGGTCAACTAATGAAAAACTGTTTTTT.

This chain uses TRBV12-1 with TRBJ2-7; TRBD2, the table's D call, was not compared with the DNA. TRBV12-1 is noted as a pseudogene. The CDR3 consists of 14 residues. CDR3 sequence: CASSPGEGFYEQYF. CDR3 nucleotide sequence: TGTGCCAGCAGCCCAGGGGAGGGTTTCTACGAGCAGTACTTC.

The genes are TRBV13 and TRBJ1-1; no definite D call. This CDR3 is 15 amino acids long. From germline, CDR1 is PRHDT and CDR2 FYEKMQ (reference sequence). The V and J ends lost 4 bases and 3 bases respectively, with 15 bases between them. This CDR3 reads CASSSREGGYTEAFF. The CDR3 nucleotides read TGTGCCAGCAGCTCCCGGGAGGGAGGGTACACTGAAGCTTTCTTT.

This rearrangement joins TRBV2 to TRBJ2-5; 9 bases agree with TRBD1. After removal of 7 bases from V and 5 bases from J, the junction contained 8 bases not matched to a gene. Germline CDR1 SNHLY, CDR2 FYNNEI. CDR3 length: 14 residues. The CDR3 region has the DNA TGTGCCAGCACCGGACAGGGGAGAAGGGAGACCCAGTACTTC. Protein: CASTGQGRRETQYF.

The chain has TRBV28 and TRBJ2-7, with 8 bases aligning to TRBD2. CDR1 is MDHEN, CDR2 SYDVKM, per germline. V trimming: 6 bases; J trimming: 2 bases; junction bases outside the gene matches: 3. This CDR3 region has 13 residues. In nucleotides, the CDR3 is TGTGCCAGCAGACCGGGAGGGCCCTACGAGCAGTACTTC. It codes for CASRPGGPYEQYF.

This chain connects TRBV5-8 to TRBJ1-5; 9 positions match TRBD1. The length of the CDR3 is 16 residues. Looked up from germline, CDR1 is SGHTS and CDR2 is YDEGEE. Trimming cost V 3 bases and J 6 bases; bases outside gene matches: 10. The CDR3 sequence is CASSYEQGAKTQPQHF. CDR3 bases: TGTGCCAGCAGCTACGAACAGGGGGCAAAAACTCAGCCCCAGCATTTT.

This clone was recorded once. The chain links TRBV6-6 to TRBJ2-7; 12 bases match TRBD1. Germline CDR1 reads MNHNY; CDR2 reads SVGAGI (reference sequence). Trimming took 2 bases from V and 8 from J; bases not matched to a gene: 4. This CDR3 is built from 14 residues. The CDR3 DNA reads as TGTGCCAGCAGTTACCCGGGACAGGGGGCGAAGCAGTACTTC. It is translated as CASSYPGQGAKQYF.

The CDR3, as DNA: TGTGCCAGCAGACCACCGGGACAGGGAACCTATGGCTACACCTTC. This gives the protein CASRPPGQGTYGYTF. This chain joins TRBV28 and TRBJ1-2; 9 nucleotides match TRBD1. This CDR3 has 15 residues. J gave up 4 bases and V 6 bases, and 9 bases lay outside the gene matches. Germline CDR1 reads MDHEN; CDR2 reads SYDVKM.

The chain employs TRBV7-8 and TRBJ1-3, with no clear D. The CDR3 runs 14 residues. Trimming stripped 1 base from V and 3 bases from J, with 7 bases between. Germline CDR1 and CDR2: SGHVS and FQNEAQ. The CDR3 DNA is TGTGCCAGCAGCTTAGGAGGGCTTGGAAACACCATATATTTT. It yields the protein CASSLGGLGNTIYF. Together with reference TRBV7-8 and TRBJ1-3, the CDR3 gives the full variable domain: GAGVSQSPRYKVAKRGQDVALRCDPISGHVSLFWYQQALGQGPEFLTYFQNEAQLDKSGLPSDRFFAERPEGSVSTLKIQRTQQEDSAVYLCASSLGGLGNTIYFGEGSWLTVV.

The V gene is TRBV2, the J gene TRBJ1-2, with 10 nucleotides matching TRBD1. This CDR3 is 14 amino acids long. The V segment lost 11 bases and the J segment 6 bases; nucleotides outside the gene matches: 12. Per germline, CDR1 SNHLY and CDR2 FYNNEI. The CDR3 sequence is CASQSGQGDDGYTF. CDR3 in DNA: TGTGCCTCCCAGAGCGGACAGGGGGATGATGGCTACACCTTC.

The V and J genes are TRBV19 and TRBJ2-3, with D maybe TRBD1 (6 bases). The CDR3 contains 15 residues. Trimming left V 6 bases short and J 4 bases short, with 17 bases between. Germline V gives CDR1 LNHDA, CDR2 SQIVND (reference sequence). In DNA form, the CDR3 reads TGTGCCAGTAGCAACACAGGGATACGGCCAGATACGCAGTATTTT. Translated: CASSNTGIRPDTQYF.

The chain is built from TRBV29-1 and TRBJ2-7; 9 bases are shared with TRBD1. Germline V lookup: CDR1 SQVTM, CDR2 ANQGSEA. Trimming took 7 bases from V and 4 from J; bases not matched to a gene: 8. The CDR3 length is 13 residues. The CDR3 DNA follows: TGCAGCGCCGAAAAAGGGACAGGGTACGAGCAGTACTTC. Residues: CSAEKGTGYEQYF.

The V and J genes are TRBV15 and TRBJ1-1, with 10 positions matching TRBD1. With 4 bases clipped from V and 2 bases from J, the junction kept 4 bases outside the gene matches. Per the germline V gene, CDR1 is LNHNV and CDR2 is YYDKDF (reference sequence). CDR3 length: 15 amino acids. CDR3 amino acids: CATSTDRGRNTEAFF. As DNA, the CDR3 is TGTGCCACCAGCACCGACAGGGGGCGCAACACTGAAGCTTTCTTT. The variable domain in full, completed from reference TRBV15 and TRBJ1-1, reads DAMVIQNPRYQVTQFGKPVTLSCSQTLNHNVMYWYQQKSSQAPKLLFHYYDKDFNNEADTPDNFQSRRPNTSFCFLDIRSPGLGDTAMYLCATSTDRGRNTEAFFGQGTRLTVV.

The V call is TRBV7-2, the J call TRBJ2-7; TRBD2 matches 10 bases. Germline V gene lookup returns CDR1 SGHTA and CDR2 FQGNSA. With 3 bases clipped from V and 6 bases from J, the junction kept 11 bases outside the gene matches. The CDR3 extends over 16 amino acids. The CDR3 loop reads CASSFIPGLAPSEQYF. The CDR3 DNA reads as TGTGCCAGCAGCTTCATACCGGGACTAGCGCCGAGCGAGCAGTACTTC.

This chain connects TRBV19 to TRBJ2-1; 10 positions match TRBD1. CDR1 LNHDA and CDR2 SQIVND come from the germline V gene (reference sequence). V was pared by 4 bases and J by 7 bases, with 7 bases of the junction left unmatched. The CDR3 consists of 15 residues. DNA of the CDR3: TGTGCCAGTAGTAGGGGGGACAGGGGAGGGAATGAGCAGTTCTTC. It yields the protein CASSRGDRGGNEQFF.

CDR3 region: CASKKSPVKDTQYF. The CDR3 nucleotides read TGTGCCAGCAAGAAGAGCCCCGTCAAAGATACGCAGTATTTT. This chain joins TRBV27 and TRBJ2-3; D gene uncertain. CDR1 and CDR2 (germline): MNHEY, SMNVEV (reference sequence). There are 14 residues in the CDR3. Trimming took 7 bases from V and 5 from J, leaving 16 bases between them.

The chain carries TRBV7-2 and TRBJ1-4; 7 positions match TRBD1. The germline CDR1 and CDR2 sequences are SGHTA and FQGNSA. V was pared by 3 bases and J by 8 bases, with 6 bases of the junction left unmatched. The CDR3 covers 14 residues. This CDR3 is CASSLTGIREKLFF. The DNA for the CDR3 is TGTGCCAGCAGCTTGACAGGGATAAGGGAAAAACTGTTTTTT. The full variable domain, in which reference TRBV7-2 and TRBJ1-4 provide the parts outside the CDR3, is GAGVSQSPSNKVTEKGKDVELRCDPISGHTALYWYRQSLGQGLEFLIYFQGNSAPDKSGLPSDRFSAERTGGSVSTLTIQRTQQEDSAVYLCASSLTGIREKLFFGSGTQLSVL.

V is TRBV12-3 or TRBV12-4 and J is TRBJ2-2; D is possibly TRBD2 (6 bases). V gave up 6 bases and J gave up 6 bases, with 11 bases separating them. There are 13 residues in the CDR3. CDR3 in DNA: TGTGCCAGCAGAGGGCCGGGGGCCGGGGAGCTGTTTTTT. Amino acids: CASRGPGAGELFF.

The genes are TRBV6-6 and TRBJ2-3, with 8 bases matching TRBD2. From germline, CDR1 is MNHNY and CDR2 SVGAGI (reference sequence). The CDR3 totals 16 residues. With V trimmed by 5 bases and J by 1 base, 8 bases remained unmatched. This chain's CDR3 is CASSVPGLVGTDTQYF. In DNA form, the CDR3 reads TGTGCCAGCAGTGTGCCGGGACTAGTCGGCACAGATACGCAGTATTTT.

The chain links TRBV7-2 to TRBJ2-1; TRBD2 matches 9 bases. CDR1 and CDR2 (germline): SGHTA, FQGNSA. The V and J ends lost 5 bases and 7 bases, in that order; junction bases with no gene match: 9. The CDR3 contains 15 residues. The CDR3 loop is CASSLRSGRGNEQFF. The CDR3 DNA is TGTGCCAGCAGCCTGCGTAGCGGGAGAGGTAATGAGCAGTTCTTC.

This clone was recorded once. The DNA for the CDR3 is TGTGCCACCAGTGGGGGACAATATAACACCGGGGAGCTGTTTTTT. This encodes CATSGGQYNTGELFF. The chain is built from TRBV24-1 and TRBJ2-2; D may be TRBD1 (6 bases). Germline V gene lookup returns CDR1 KGHDR and CDR2 SFDVKD. This CDR3 spans 15 amino acids. The V gene lost 5 bases and the J gene lost 2 bases, with 11 bases spanning the gap.

This clone was seen only once. The sample holds other DNA sequences that translate to the same CDR3. The chain joins TRBV21-1 to TRBJ2-3; the D segment call TRBD2 is taken from the table without a DNA check. TRBV21-1 represents a pseudogene. The CDR3 totals 15 residues. The CDR3 bases are TGTGCTAGCAGTCCTCACGGGGTTCCCACAGATACGCAGTATTTT. Amino acid sequence: CASSPHGVPTDTQYF.